One sample yielded the 24 T cell receptor beta chains listed below, sequenced in a study of shared clonotypes between healthy human individuals. Sequencing was performed with immunoSEQ multiplex PCR; in TCRdb, only in-frame clones are kept and a portion is missing. The table lists roughly 2,300,000 clones, just under 95% of them singletons, with 0.37% in the top ten. Specimen: naive CD4+ T cells from PBMCs. Subset denoted: CD45RA+ positively selected. These receptor sequences come from a man aged 18 to 29 in good health. Some clones in this sample may be carry-over from other donors' samples.

The V and J genes are TRBV5-1 and TRBJ2-7; maybe TRBD1 (5 bases). CDR1 and CDR2 (germline): SGHRS, YFSETQ. Trimming took 1 base from V and 2 from J, leaving 10 bases between them. The CDR3 length is 14 residues. In nucleotides, the CDR3 is TGCGCCAGCAGCTTGCAGGGATACCCCTACGAGCAGTACTTC. Protein sequence: CASSLQGYPYEQYF.

The V and J genes are TRBV5-1 and TRBJ2-7; 8 bases map to TRBD2. J lost 4 bases, V lost 4 bases, and 10 bases had no gene match. The CDR3 totals 15 residues. Germline V gene data show CDR1 as SGHRS and CDR2 as YFSETQ. CDR3 region: CASSPRGGRSYEQYF. The CDR3 DNA reads as TGCGCCAGCAGCCCTAGGGGCGGGAGGTCTTACGAGCAGTACTTC.

The chain is built from TRBV28 and TRBJ2-2, with a weak D call TRBD1 (5 bases). The germline V and J ends were trimmed by 1 base and 6 bases, with 12 bases remaining between them. The CDR3 consists of 15 residues. The V gene's germline CDR1 is MDHEN and CDR2 SYDVKM. CDR3 in DNA: TGTGCCAGCAGTTTATCGGCAGGGTGGTCCGGGGAGCTGTTTTTT. This encodes CASSLSAGWSGELFF.

The chain is built from TRBV7-9 and TRBJ2-2; a weak D match, TRBD1 (6 bases). Germline V gene data show CDR1 as SEHNR and CDR2 as FQNEAQ (reference sequence). This CDR3 has 15 residues. Trimming pared 5 bases from V and 11 bases from J, leaving 21 bases between. CDR3 sequence reads: CASSGAYGGERELFF. The CDR3 region has the DNA TGTGCCAGCAGCGGCGCTTATGGGGGCGAGCGTGAGCTGTTTTTT.

The rearrangement uses TRBV9 and TRBJ2-1, with 7 nucleotides matching TRBD2. This CDR3 region has 16 residues. The germline V gene has CDR1 SGDLS and CDR2 YYNGEE. V shed 3 bases, J shed 8 bases, and the junction held 14 bases outside the gene matches. The CDR3 reads CASSGPGGRESDEQFF. As DNA, the CDR3 is TGTGCCAGCAGCGGCCCGGGCGGGAGAGAGTCAGATGAGCAGTTCTTC.

Only a few counts were recorded for this clone. The chain has TRBV5-1 and TRBJ2-7; a weak D match, TRBD1 (6 bases). The CDR3 is made up of 18 amino acids. Germline V lookup: CDR1 SGHRS, CDR2 YFSETQ. V lost 2 bases and J lost 3, with 24 bases in between. CDR3 protein: CASSFSGTSIAQYYEQYF. CDR3 DNA: TGCGCCAGCAGCTTTTCCGGGACATCCATTGCTCAGTACTACGAGCAGTACTTC.

The chain links TRBV18 to TRBJ1-4; 7 bases match TRBD1. This CDR3 contains 16 residues. V lost 1 base to trimming and J lost 6 bases; unmatched junction nucleotides: 8. Germline V gene sequence: CDR1 KGHSH, CDR2 LQKENI. CDR3 DNA sequence: TGTGCCAGCTCACCACAGGGGGCGAATCGACATGAAAAACTGTTTTTT. It codes for CASSPQGANRHEKLFF.

This clone was observed a single time. The genes are TRBV7-8 and TRBJ2-7; TRBD1 matches at 9 bases. This CDR3 is 15 amino acids long. Germline assignment: CDR1 SGHVS and CDR2 FQNEAQ. The trim removed 6 bases at V and 5 bases at J, leaving 11 bases unmatched. CDR3 protein: CASRNRGDRAHEQYF. The CDR3 coding sequence is TGTGCCAGCAGAAATAGGGGGGACAGGGCCCACGAGCAGTACTTC.

This sequence joins TRBV10-1 and TRBJ1-2, with D possibly TRBD1 on 6 matching bases. The CDR3 is made up of 19 amino acids. The germline V gene encodes CDR1 WNHNN and CDR2 SYGVQD (reference sequence). V was cut by 2 bases and J by 3 bases, with 25 bases left in between. The CDR3 spells CASSEPHRDSAAFYYGYTF. The DNA for the CDR3 is TGCGCCAGCAGTGAGCCCCACAGGGACTCGGCGGCGTTTTACTATGGCTACACCTTC.

V is TRBV28 and J is TRBJ2-7; 7 nucleotides agree with TRBD1. CDR3 length equals 14 residues. Germline V gives CDR1 MDHEN, CDR2 SYDVKM. V shed 6 bases and J 3 bases; nucleotides not matched to a gene: 8. The CDR3 DNA is TGTGCCAGCAGCAGGGGACAGAGCGGCTACGAGCAGTACTTC. It specifies CASSRGQSGYEQYF.

This sequence joins TRBV29-1 and TRBJ2-3; TRBD2 matches 7 bases. Germline loops: CDR1 SQVTM, CDR2 ANQGSEA. This CDR3 spans 15 amino acids. Losses at the gene ends were 4 bases for V and 4 bases for J; bases not matched to a gene: 11. The CDR3 reads CSVAGGSRESDTQYF. The DNA of the CDR3 is TGCAGCGTTGCCGGGGGTTCGCGGGAGTCAGATACGCAGTATTTT.

This clone was seen once. V is TRBV25-1 and J is TRBJ1-6; the D is unclear. The CDR3 extends over 12 amino acids. The germline CDR1 and CDR2 sequences are MGHDK and SYGVNS. Trimming removed 4 bases from V and 8 bases from J, with 6 bases in between. The CDR3 region has the DNA TGTGCCAGCAGTGGCAGTTATTCACCCCTCCACTTT. This sequence encodes CASSGSYSPLHF.

V and J are TRBV4-2 and TRBJ2-5; D might be TRBD1 (5 bases). Germline V CDR1 and CDR2: LGHNA, YNFKEQ. The CDR3 has 15 amino acids. V gave up 0 bases and J gave up 5 bases, with 13 bases separating them. The CDR3 DNA reads as TGTGCCAGCAGCCAAGATAGGGGTTCCGAGGAGACCCAGTACTTC. This translates into CASSQDRGSEETQYF.

CDR3 loop: CAARGGRNTGELFF. CDR3 in DNA: TGTGCCGCCCGGGGGGGAAGGAACACCGGGGAGCTGTTTTTT. The chain uses TRBV6-6 and TRBJ2-2, with 8 bases lining up with TRBD2. Trimming at V came to 11 bases and at J to 1 base, leaving 6 bases not matched to a gene. This CDR3 has 14 amino acids. Germline loops: CDR1 MNHNY, CDR2 SVGAGI (reference sequence).

The chain employs TRBV4-3 and TRBJ2-2; 11 bases are shared with TRBD2. The CDR3 covers 18 residues. Per germline, CDR1 LGHNA and CDR2 YSLEER. Trimming cost V 1 base and J 6 bases; bases outside gene matches: 10. The CDR3 bases are TGCGCCAGCAGCCAAGTAATTACTAGCGGGAGTGTCGCCGGGGAGCTGTTTTTT. Its protein is CASSQVITSGSVAGELFF.

The genes are TRBV18 and TRBJ2-2; 8 nucleotides line up with TRBD2. This CDR3 comprises 17 residues. Germline V gene sequence: CDR1 KGHSH, CDR2 LQKENI. V dropped 6 bases and J dropped 0; count of bases not matched to a gene: 9. CDR3 DNA sequence: TGTGCCAGCTCCGAAGTACTAGCGGTTGCGAACACCGGGGAGCTGTTTTTT. This codes for CASSEVLAVANTGELFF.

The chain combines TRBV6-5 with TRBJ1-2, with D maybe TRBD1 (5 bases). Trimming took 5 bases from V and 3 from J, leaving 13 bases between them. The V gene's germline CDR1 is MNHEY and CDR2 SVGAGI. CDR3 length: 14 residues. CDR3 in amino acids: CASSTTGSYYGYTF. The CDR3 DNA follows: TGTGCCAGCAGTACTACAGGTTCCTACTATGGCTACACCTTC.

Worth noting for this clone: Other DNA sequences in the sample encode the same CDR3. The chain uses TRBV5-4 and TRBJ1-4, with 7 positions matching TRBD1. The CDR3 totals 14 residues. J gave up 8 bases and V 0 bases, and 4 bases lay outside the gene matches. Germline V gene lookup returns CDR1 SGHNT and CDR2 YYREEE (reference sequence). The CDR3 spells CASSLGQGGEKLFF. Here the CDR3 DNA reads TGTGCCAGCAGCTTGGGACAGGGTGGGGAAAAACTGTTTTTT.

This rearrangement joins TRBV4-1 to TRBJ1-1; perhaps TRBD1 as D (6 bases). The CDR3 runs 16 residues. V dropped 4 bases and J dropped 2 bases, with 17 bases sitting between them. Germline V gene lookup returns CDR1 MGHRA and CDR2 YSYEKL. CDR3 loop: CASSLSKGGLNTEAFF. CDR3 in DNA: TGCGCCAGCAGCCTATCTAAGGGGGGGCTAAACACTGAAGCTTTCTTT.

The chain has TRBV5-1 and TRBJ2-1; the match to TRBD2 covers 9 bases. The V gene end was trimmed by 0 bases and the J gene end by 8 bases; junction bases not matched to a gene: 3. Germline V lookup: CDR1 SGHRS, CDR2 YFSETQ. The CDR3 runs 14 residues. CDR3 nucleotides: TGCGCCAGCAGCTTGGCGACTAGCGGCGATGAGCAGTTCTTC. This codes for CASSLATSGDEQFF.

The chain has TRBV5-1 and TRBJ2-2, with 8 bases fitting TRBD1. J lost 6 bases, V lost 4 bases, and 11 bases had no gene match. The CDR3 length is 16 residues. Germline V lookup: CDR1 SGHRS, CDR2 YFSETQ. CDR3 in DNA: TGCGCCAGCAGCCAAGGACCCGGGACAGGAGCCGGGGAGCTGTTTTTT. Residues: CASSQGPGTGAGELFF.

The chain recombines TRBV7-2 with TRBJ1-1, with D maybe TRBD1 (5 bases). Per germline, CDR1 SGHTA and CDR2 FQGNSA. CDR3 size: 13 residues. V dropped 0 bases and J dropped 11 bases, with 13 bases sitting between them. Written as DNA, the CDR3 is TGTGCCAGCAGCTTAGCGCGGGAAGGGGAGGCTTTCTTT. This translates into CASSLAREGEAFF.

This rearrangement joins TRBV5-1 to TRBJ2-2, with TRBD1 matching over 9 bases. CDR3 length equals 18 residues. From germline, CDR1 is SGHRS and CDR2 YFSETQ. V shed 2 bases, J shed 3 bases, and the junction held 11 bases outside the gene matches. CDR3 nucleotide sequence: TGCGCCAGCAGCTTTGGATTTTTGGGACAGGGAGACACCGGGGAGCTGTTTTTT. Translating it yields CASSFGFLGQGDTGELFF.

This clone was counted a single time. The chain has TRBV28 and TRBJ2-5, with D unresolved. V was shortened by 3 bases and J by 7 bases, with 6 bases between the two germline ends. The CDR3 length is 11 residues. Germline V lookup: CDR1 MDHEN, CDR2 SYDVKM. The CDR3 region has the DNA TGTGCCAGCAGTTTTGGTGCGACCCAGTACTTC. It specifies CASSFGATQYF.